This TCR beta chain was sequenced during a study of T cell clonality in common variable immunodeficiency. Study-wide results and limits: In common variable immunodeficiency, TCR beta chains reportedly carried fewer deletions and N-nucleotide insertions.

The method was immunoSEQ multiplex PCR; TCRdb's version includes in-frame clones alone and lacks a portion of them. Altogether 35,000 to 50,000 clones were found in the sample, and no singletons occur. This CDR3 contains 18 residues. Germline loops: CDR1 DFQATT, CDR2 SNEGSKA (reference sequence). V lost 6 bases to trimming and J lost 0 bases; unmatched junction nucleotides: 16. Heparinized whole blood, 5 to 8 ml, came from each donor. This clone was seen repeatedly, ten times or more. Its antigen is still unknown. The missing CDR3 end, 3 residues past where the read stops, is filled in from the germline J gene.

The sample was peripheral blood mononuclear cells. The origin of this receptor is a person aged 18-69 years in good health. V usage is TRBV20-1 and J usage is TRBJ2-3, with 9 bases fitting TRBD2. CDR3 protein: CSARRQGEREASTDTQYF. The part of the CDR3 DNA that was read is TGCAGTGCCCGTCGCCAGGGCGAGCGGGAGGCTAGCACAGATACG.